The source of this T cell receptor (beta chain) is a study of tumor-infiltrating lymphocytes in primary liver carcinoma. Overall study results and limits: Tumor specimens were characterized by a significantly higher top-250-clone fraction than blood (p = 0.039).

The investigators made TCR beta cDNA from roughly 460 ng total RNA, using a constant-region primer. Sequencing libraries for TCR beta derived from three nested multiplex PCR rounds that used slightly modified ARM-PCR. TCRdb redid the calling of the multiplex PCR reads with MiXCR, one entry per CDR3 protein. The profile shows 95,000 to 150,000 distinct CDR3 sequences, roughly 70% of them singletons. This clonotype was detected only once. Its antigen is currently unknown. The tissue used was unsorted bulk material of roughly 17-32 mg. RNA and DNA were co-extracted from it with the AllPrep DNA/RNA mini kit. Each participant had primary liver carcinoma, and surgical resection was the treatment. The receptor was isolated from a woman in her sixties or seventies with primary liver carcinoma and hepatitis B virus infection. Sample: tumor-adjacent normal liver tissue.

The CDR3 reads CANQRGGANKQYF. The CDR3 DNA reads as TGTGCCAACCAAAGGGGGGGGGCTAATAAGCAGTACTTC. The chain links TRBV6-5 to TRBJ2-1; D is possibly TRBD2 (7 bases). Matching the DNA end better, TRBJ2-7 makes the J call doubtful. The CDR3 is made up of 13 amino acids. Germline V gene lookup returns CDR1 MNHEY and CDR2 SVGAGI.